The 19 T cell receptor beta chains given below trace back to one sample, sequenced in a study of T cell responses to AZD1222 COVID-19 vaccine. Method: immunoSEQ multiplex PCR; TCRdb's copy keeps in-frame clones and lacks some. In the table there are approximately 140,000 clones, 75% to 90% of which are singletons. The sample in question was peripheral blood, obtained on day 0 of MenACWY control vaccination. The receptors originated from an adult in good health.

The V gene is TRBV2, the J gene TRBJ1-2, with 7 bases that match TRBD1. From germline, CDR1 is SNHLY and CDR2 FYNNEI. There are 12 residues in the CDR3. V gave up 5 bases and J gave up 8 bases; unmatched junction bases: 5. CDR3 amino acids: CASSLDRDGYTF. DNA for the CDR3: TGTGCCAGCAGTCTCGACAGGGACGGCTACACCTTC. The full variable domain, its missing parts supplied by reference TRBV2 and TRBJ1-2, is EPEVTQTPSHQVTQMGQEVILRCVPISNHLYFYWYRQILGQKVEFLVSFYNNEISEKSEIFDDQFSVERPDGSNFTLKIRSTKLEDSAMYFCASSLDRDGYTFGSGTRLTVV.

The chain employs TRBV19 and TRBJ1-5; D remains unclear. The CDR3 is 15 residues long. Per the germline V gene, CDR1 is LNHDA and CDR2 is SQIVND (reference sequence). The V gene lost 4 bases and the J gene lost 0 bases, with 10 bases spanning the gap. The CDR3 region has the DNA TGTGCCAGTAGTAACGGGCCGTATAGCAATCAGCCCCAGCATTTT. Its translation: CASSNGPYSNQPQHF.

This clone came up once. This chain uses TRBV14 with TRBJ1-2; possible D gene TRBD1, 6 bases. Germline V gene sequence: CDR1 SGHDN, CDR2 FVKESK. This CDR3 contains 14 residues. Trimming cost V 2 bases and J 4 bases, with 11 bases left between them. CDR3 DNA: TGTGCCAGCAGCCAAACAGGGTTGGGCTATGGCTACACCTTC. Its translation: CASSQTGLGYGYTF.

This clone was counted between two and nine times. The chain carries TRBV7-2 and TRBJ1-5, with unresolved D. The V and J ends lost 1 base and 6 bases respectively, with 10 bases between them. Germline-derived CDR1 and CDR2 are SGHTA and FQGNSA. This CDR3 is built from 14 residues. The DNA of the CDR3 is TGTGCCAGCAGCTTAGATAAGGCAGCTCAGCCCCAGCATTTT. Its protein product is CASSLDKAAQPQHF.

The rearrangement uses TRBV7-2 and TRBJ1-2, with D perhaps TRBD1 (5 bases). V lost 5 bases and J 8 bases, leaving 21 bases between the germline ends. CDR1 is SGHTA, CDR2 FQGNSA, per germline. The CDR3 is 15 residues long. The CDR3 spells CASSRDFGQGGGYTF. The CDR3 DNA follows: TGTGCCAGCAGCCGGGATTTCGGGCAGGGTGGCGGCTACACCTTC.

In this sample, this clone turned up once. The chain combines TRBV19 with TRBJ1-2; perhaps TRBD1 as D (6 bases). V lost 7 bases and J lost 2, with 17 bases in between. Germline V gene data show CDR1 as LNHDA and CDR2 as SQIVND (reference sequence). This CDR3 spans 15 amino acids. The CDR3 sequence is CASNDGKGVNYGYTF. CDR3 coding DNA: TGTGCCAGTAATGATGGGAAGGGGGTGAACTATGGCTACACCTTC.

V gene TRBV3-1 (or the pseudogene TRBV3-2) combines with J gene TRBJ2-7, with D possibly TRBD1 on 6 matching bases. V was pared by 4 bases and J by 7 bases, with 20 bases between. Germline V gene data show CDR1 as LGHDT and CDR2 as YNNKEL (reference sequence). The CDR3 contains 15 residues. This CDR3 is CASSRHDGTIGEQYF. The CDR3, as DNA: TGTGCCAGCAGCCGCCATGACGGGACAATAGGGGAGCAGTACTTC.

As for this clone: The same CDR3 can be traced to other DNA sequences in this sample. The V and J genes are TRBV2 and TRBJ1-2; 8 nucleotides align to TRBD1. CDR1 and CDR2 (germline): SNHLY, FYNNEI. The CDR3 is 12 residues long. After removal of 8 bases from V and 4 bases from J, the junction contained 3 bases not matched to a gene. The CDR3 loop reads CASGQGGYGYTF. CDR3 DNA sequence: TGTGCCAGCGGACAGGGTGGCTATGGCTACACCTTC.

The chain couples TRBV5-1 to TRBJ1-2; TRBD1 matches at 8 bases. Germline CDR1 is SGHRS and CDR2 is YFSETQ. With V trimmed by 2 bases and J by 7 bases, 7 bases remained unmatched. The CDR3 contains 14 residues. The CDR3 is CASSLGQGTTGYTF. DNA of the CDR3: TGCGCCAGCAGCTTAGGACAGGGAACGACTGGCTACACCTTC. Combining the CDR3 with reference TRBV5-1 and TRBJ1-2 gives the whole variable domain KAGVTQTPRYLIKTRGQQVTLSCSPISGHRSVSWYQQTPGQGLQFLFEYFSETQRNKGNFPGRFSGRQFSNSRSEMNVSTLELGDSALYLCASSLGQGTTGYTFGSGTRLTVV.

This sequence joins TRBV11-3 and TRBJ2-1, with TRBD2 matching over 11 bases. The CDR3 extends over 15 amino acids. After removal of 4 bases from V and 4 bases from J, the junction contained 3 bases not matched to a gene. Germline V CDR1 and CDR2: SGHNT, YENEEA. The CDR3 loop is CASSSSGGSYNEQFF. The CDR3 region has the DNA TGTGCCAGCAGCTCTAGCGGGGGGTCTTACAATGAGCAGTTCTTC. Looking up the rest from reference TRBV11-3 and TRBJ2-1 gives the full variable domain: EAGVVQSPRYKIIEKKQPVAFWCNPISGHNTLYWYLQNLGQGPELLIRYENEEAVDDSQLPKDRFSAERLKGVDSTLKIQPAELGDSAVYLCASSSSGGSYNEQFFGPGTRLTVL.

The chain's CDR3 is CASSRQGSYEQYV. The CDR3 DNA reads TGTGCCAGCTCAAGACAGGGTTCCTACGAGCAGTACGTC. The chain links TRBV18 to TRBJ2-7; the match to TRBD1 covers 7 bases. Germline V gene data show CDR1 as KGHSH and CDR2 as LQKENI. There are 13 residues in the CDR3. The trim removed 5 bases at V and 1 base at J, leaving 2 bases unmatched.

The rearrangement uses TRBV28 and TRBJ1-5; maybe TRBD1 (5 bases). Trimming pared 3 bases from V and 5 bases from J, leaving 35 bases between. Germline V gene sequence: CDR1 MDHEN, CDR2 SYDVKM. The CDR3 loop spans 22 amino acids. The CDR3 coding sequence is TGTGCCAGCAGTTTTGGACTCCTACGGTACAACGGTCAAATTCCGGGGGATCAGCCCCAGCATTTT. Translation: CASSFGLLRYNGQIPGDQPQHF.

This chain uses TRBV12-3 or TRBV12-4 with TRBJ1-2; D is uncertain. The CDR3 loop spans 13 amino acids. Between the trimmed V and J ends, which lost 5 bases and 4 bases, there was a span of 11 bases. The CDR3 protein is CASSRPIGYGYTF. The CDR3 DNA follows: TGTGCCAGCAGTCGACCTATTGGCTATGGCTACACCTTC.

This clone was counted a few times. The chain uses TRBV7-9 and TRBJ1-2; D call uncertain. CDR1 is SEHNR and CDR2 is FQNEAQ in the germline V gene (reference sequence). The V and J ends lost 1 base and 4 bases respectively, with 10 bases between them. The CDR3 has 14 amino acids. DNA of the CDR3: TGTGCCAGCAGCTTAGGCCAGTGGAGCTATGGCTACACCTTC. Its translation: CASSLGQWSYGYTF. The whole variable domain, filled in from reference TRBV7-9 and TRBJ1-2, reads DTGVSQNPRHKITKRGQNVTFRCDPISEHNRLYWYRQTLGQGPEFLTYFQNEAQLEKSRLLSDRFSAERPKGSFSTLEIQRTEQGDSAMYLCASSLGQWSYGYTFGSGTRLTVV.

About this clone itself: One end of the junction is discordant with germline, which a read error may explain. The rearrangement joins TRBV3-1 (or the pseudogene TRBV3-2) to TRBJ2-5; the D call may be TRBD1 or TRBD2 (5 bases each). Germline CDR1 is LGHDT and CDR2 is YNNKEL (reference sequence). This CDR3 is 14 amino acids long. The DNA for the CDR3 is TGTGCCAGCAGCAAAGAGGGGTCCCCAGAGACCCAGTACTTC. This codes for CASSKEGSPETQYF.

V and J are TRBV6-6 and TRBJ1-4; 8 bases align to TRBD1. V shed 5 bases, J shed 7 bases, and the junction held 3 bases outside the gene matches. The germline V gene encodes CDR1 MNHNY and CDR2 SVGAGI (reference sequence). The CDR3 is 13 amino acids. The CDR3 reads CASSDRGSEKLFF. CDR3 nucleotide sequence: TGTGCCAGCAGTGACAGGGGTAGTGAAAAACTGTTTTTT.

J is TRBJ1-2 and V is TRBV27, with D possibly TRBD1 on 6 matching bases. Germline V gives CDR1 MNHEY, CDR2 SMNVEV (reference sequence). Trimming removed 6 bases from V and 8 bases from J, with 13 bases in between. This CDR3 is 12 amino acids long. In nucleotides, the CDR3 is TGTGCCAGCAGGCGCACAGGGTACGGCTACACCTTC. Encoded protein: CASRRTGYGYTF.

This clone was recorded once. The rearrangement joins TRBV5-1 to TRBJ2-6; no firm D call. The germline CDR1 and CDR2 sequences are SGHRS and YFSETQ. The V end lost 4 bases, the J end lost 0 bases, and 14 bases lay between the germline ends. This CDR3 has 17 residues. Written as DNA, the CDR3 is TGCGCCAGCAGCCCAATATACTCCGGCTCTGGGGCCAACGTCCTGACTTTC. Its protein is CASSPIYSGSGANVLTF. Looking up the rest from reference TRBV5-1 and TRBJ2-6 gives the full variable domain: KAGVTQTPRYLIKTRGQQVTLSCSPISGHRSVSWYQQTPGQGLQFLFEYFSETQRNKGNFPGRFSGRQFSNSRSEMNVSTLELGDSALYLCASSPIYSGSGANVLTFGAGSRLTVL.

CDR3 nucleotide sequence: TGCAGCGTTGGGGTAGACCCGCGCAGTGAGCAGTTCTTC. Protein sequence: CSVGVDPRSEQFF. V is TRBV29-1 and J is TRBJ2-1; D gene ambiguous. The CDR3 is 13 residues long. V was shortened by 4 bases and J by 9 bases, with 16 bases between the two germline ends. The germline gives CDR1 SQVTM, CDR2 ANQGSEA.